These 15 T cell receptor beta chains were sequenced from one sample in a study of post-analysis software for immune sequencing data. Study-wide findings and caveats: In patients, TRBV5-6, TRBV5-1 and TRBV20-1 belonged to five or six TRBV segments found more frequently than in controls.

Libraries were made from TCR beta cDNA, and they carried unique molecular identifiers. Using its own MiXCR run on the PCR reads, TCRdb lists one record per CDR3 protein. The table has about 770,000 distinct CDR3 sequences, around 46% seen once. No antigen has been assigned to these receptors. The specimen was blood. The receptor source for this set is a girl between 5 and 17 years old with multiple sclerosis.

This clonotype was observed a few times. This chain links TRBV11-2 with TRBJ2-3, with 9 bases aligning to TRBD1. This CDR3 has 16 residues. The ends lost 1 base at V and 5 bases at J; junction bases unmatched: 7. The V gene's germline CDR1 is SGHAT and CDR2 FQNNGV. CDR3 bases: TGTGCCAGCAGCTTAGGCGGGACAGGGTTTGAAGATACGCAGTATTTT. Translating gives CASSLGGTGFEDTQYF.

This clonotype has only a few counts. The chain uses TRBV12-3 or TRBV12-4 and TRBJ2-1, with D tentatively TRBD2 (5 bases). This CDR3 comprises 12 residues. The V end was cut by 10 bases, the J end by 8 bases, with 15 bases between. CDR3 residues: CATRTSSDEQFF. The CDR3 DNA follows: TGTGCCACGCGGACTTCCTCGGATGAGCAGTTCTTC.

Only a few counts were recorded for this clonotype. This rearrangement joins TRBV20-1 to TRBJ2-1; 9 positions agree with TRBD2. Germline CDR1 reads DFQATT; CDR2 reads SNEGSKA (reference sequence). Trimming at V came to 0 bases and at J to 3 bases, leaving 3 bases not matched to a gene. This CDR3 comprises 15 residues. The DNA for the CDR3 is TGCAGTGCTAGAGATTCTAGCGGGGACTACAATGAGCAGTTCTTC. Protein product: CSARDSSGDYNEQFF.

The V and J genes are TRBV13 and TRBJ2-1; the D call may be TRBD1 or TRBD2 (5 bases each). Near its end, the DNA agrees better with TRBJ2-7, so the J call may be wrong. Per germline, CDR1 PRHDT and CDR2 FYEKMQ (reference sequence). The CDR3 has 13 amino acids. CDR3 in DNA: TGTGCCAGCAGCTTCCCCGGGGCCCACGAGCAGTACTTC. This encodes CASSFPGAHEQYF.

This clonotype was observed once. This rearrangement joins TRBV4-1 to TRBJ2-3; TRBD1 aligns across 9 bases. The V gene's germline CDR1 is MGHRA and CDR2 YSYEKL. CDR3 length: 14 residues. After removal of 4 bases from V and 4 bases from J, the junction contained 3 bases not matched to a gene. The CDR3 spells CASSLDRGSDTQYF. The CDR3 bases are TGCGCCAGCAGCCTTGACAGGGGGTCAGATACGCAGTATTTT.

This clonotype has a handful of counts. V gene TRBV28 combines with J gene TRBJ1-2; weak D call: TRBD1 (5 bases). This CDR3 contains 15 residues. Per the germline V gene, CDR1 is MDHEN and CDR2 is SYDVKM. Trimming stripped 1 base from V and 2 bases from J, with 11 bases between. Here the CDR3 reads CASSLYRDGNYGYTF. The CDR3 DNA sequence: TGTGCCAGCAGTTTATACCGGGACGGGAACTATGGCTACACCTTC.

This clonotype showed up just a few times. J is TRBJ2-5 and V is TRBV20-1, with 8 positions matching TRBD2. In germline, CDR1 is DFQATT, CDR2 SNEGSKA (reference sequence). V shed 8 bases, J shed 11 bases, and the junction held 10 bases outside the gene matches. This CDR3 comprises 11 residues. Here the CDR3 DNA reads TGCAGTCCCCGGGACGGGGGGGAGCAGTACTTC. Translated, it gives CSPRDGGEQYF.

This clonotype was seen a handful of times. The V and J genes are TRBV20-1 and TRBJ2-7, with D hard to call. Trimming took off 5 bases at V and 0 bases at J, with 17 bases between the two ends. Germline assignment: CDR1 DFQATT and CDR2 SNEGSKA (reference sequence). The CDR3 runs to 15 residues. The CDR3 loop reads CSAATVQVNSYEQYF. As DNA, the CDR3 is TGCAGTGCTGCTACTGTCCAAGTGAACTCCTACGAGCAGTACTTC.

V is TRBV11-3 and J is TRBJ2-3, with 11 bases that match TRBD2. V trimming: 4 bases; J trimming: 4 bases; junction bases outside the gene matches: 7. Germline-derived CDR1 and CDR2 are SGHNT and YENEEA. The CDR3 runs to 16 residues. The CDR3 coding sequence is TGTGCCAGCAGCTCGCGTTTAGCGGGGGGGGCAGATACGCAGTATTTT. Protein product: CASSSRLAGGADTQYF.

The chain couples TRBV20-1 to TRBJ1-1; D unresolved. V was clipped by 6 bases and J by 0 bases, with 14 bases between them. This CDR3 has 14 amino acids. Germline V lookup: CDR1 DFQATT, CDR2 SNEGSKA (reference sequence). CDR3 in amino acids: CSANRQIMNTEAFF. CDR3 sequence (DNA): TGCAGTGCCAACAGACAAATCATGAACACTGAAGCTTTCTTT.

The chain joins TRBV7-9 to TRBJ2-3; a weak D match, TRBD2 (5 bases). Germline loops: CDR1 SEHNR, CDR2 FQNEAQ (reference sequence). There are 15 residues in the CDR3. Trimming removed 5 bases from V and 0 bases from J, with 12 bases in between. This chain's CDR3 is CASSGSGGSTDTQYF. DNA of the CDR3: TGTGCCAGCAGCGGTAGTGGAGGAAGCACAGATACGCAGTATTTT. The full variable domain, rest sourced from reference TRBV7-9 and TRBJ2-3, is DTGVSQNPRHKITKRGQNVTFRCDPISEHNRLYWYRQTLGQGPEFLTYFQNEAQLEKSRLLSDRFSAERPKGSFSTLEIQRTEQGDSAMYLCASSGSGGSTDTQYFGPGTRLTVL.

The chain is built from TRBV19 and TRBJ1-2, with 7 bases aligning to TRBD1. CDR1 is LNHDA, CDR2 SQIVND, per germline (reference sequence). Trimming cost V 7 bases and J 5 bases; bases outside gene matches: 10. The length of the CDR3 is 14 residues. CDR3 nucleotides: TGTGCCAGTATGAAGGAGTCCAGGGGGTATGGCTACACCTTC. Translating it yields CASMKESRGYGYTF.

Concerning this clonotype: The junction does not match germline at one end; this may be a read error. This sequence joins TRBV4-3 and TRBJ2-4, with 8 bases fitting TRBD2. This CDR3 is 11 amino acids long. CDR1 and CDR2 from the germline V gene are LGHNA and YSLEER. The CDR3 loop is CASTVSGNRFF. The CDR3, as DNA: TGCGCCAGCACGGTTAGCGGGAATCGGTTCTTC.

The J gene is TRBJ2-5, the V gene TRBV5-1; TRBD2 aligns across 8 bases. The DNA end is a closer match to TRBJ2-7, so the J assignment may be wrong. The CDR3 length is 16 residues. Germline lookup yields CDR1 SGHRS and CDR2 YFSETQ. The CDR3: CASSWAPRSGSGEQYF. In nucleotides, the CDR3 is TGCGCCAGCAGCTGGGCCCCCAGAAGCGGGAGTGGCGAGCAGTACTTC.

The gene calls are TRBV24-1 and TRBJ2-1; 8 bases align to TRBD2. The CDR3 has 15 amino acids. The J segment lost 2 bases and the V segment lost 4 bases, leaving 3 bases of the junction unmatched. Looked up from germline, CDR1 is KGHDR and CDR2 is SFDVKD. CDR3 nucleotides: TGTGCCACCAGTGAAAAGACTAGCGCCTACAATGAGCAGTTCTTC. Its translation is CATSEKTSAYNEQFF.